The T cell receptor beta chain under discussion was sequenced for a study of regulatory T cells in long-lasting Graves disease (dated by TCRdb to about 2021). The study in broad terms: Persistent Graves' disease was defined as antithyroid drug treatment for over 5 years with persistently positive TSH receptor autoantibodies. Peripheral blood TCR sequencing and RNA sequencing compared persistent Graves' disease patients with newly diagnosed Graves' disease patients. The study took place in China and was registered as a clinical trial. A total of 35 or so samples were covered by TCR sequencing, comprising approximately 13 persistent and approximately 20 newly diagnosed Graves' disease patients. Persistent Graves' disease patients in the clinical cohort had taken antithyroid drugs for about 10.3 years on average. The full study reports these points: More public clonotypes were shared among persistent patients (over 2,500) than among newly diagnosed patients (approximately 1,000). Sequencing and analysis were limited to the TCR beta chain. Preferential use of TRBV28, TRBJ1-2 and TRBJ2-5 was observed in persistent disease, whereas TRBV20-1 and TRBJ2-1 were favored in newly diagnosed disease. Lower TCR Shannon entropy and fewer highly expanded clones were observed in persistent Graves' disease patients than in newly diagnosed patients, which suggested clonal expansion. The small sample size was acknowledged by the authors as a limitation that may reduce accuracy. Peripheral blood alone was examined, since thyroid tissue, which constituted the primary lesion, could not be accessed.

The time point label corresponds to: persistent/refractory GD, antithyroid drugs over 5 years with positive TRAb. For both TCR sequencing and RNA sequencing, RNA was extracted from PBMCs using TRIzol. Graves' disease was diagnosed according to American Thyroid Association guidelines. Patients for the study were recruited at an endocrinology department in Xi'an, China. From each patient, approximately 10 milliliters of peripheral blood was collected into an EDTA anticoagulant tube. Ficoll Paque Plus density gradient separation was used to isolate PBMCs, and no additional T cell sorting was done. An Agilent 2100 Bioanalyzer and agarose gel were used to assess RNA quality, and a NanoDrop 2000 was used to measure RNA concentration. Library prep was done by multiplex PCR. Sequencing used an Illumina HiSeq 4000. To build TCR beta libraries, CDR3 regions were amplified by Arm-PCR using iRepertoire HTBI primers. Gel purification was performed on PCR products prior to sequencing. The study's processing was this. Gene usage analysis of CDR3 amino acid clonotypes used the approximately 62 TRBV and 14 TRBJ segments found across samples. Filtered high-quality paired reads were merged into contigs using COPE and FqMerger. BLAST was used to align contigs to IMGT TRBV, TRBD and TRBJ reference genes, with CDR3 defined following IMGT. Highly expanded clones were defined as clonotypes with a frequency above 0.1%. Shannon entropy was used to measure repertoire diversity, and the Gini coefficient was used to measure V-J evenness. Clonotypes shared by more than one individual were considered public. The public reads were run again by TCRdb, first through fastp at Q25 and then through MiXCR, and only productive beta chains were kept. A single entry per CDR3 protein holds the most common genes and DNA from its merged rows. The V and J calls follow TCRdb's processing rather than the paper's. A total of around 400,000 distinct CDR3 sequences appear in this sample, about a quarter of them only once. The ten largest make up approximately 28% of the sample.

At least ten counts were recorded for this clonotype. What this receptor recognizes is not known. Per-nucleotide qualities are absent, and no much larger clonotype sits a single base away. The CDR3 measures 11 amino acids from cysteine to phenylalanine. The sequence is cut down to CDR3 DNA, 33 bases in frame from base 1. V is shortened by 7 bases, J by 5 bases, and the region joining them spans 12 bases. CDR1 GTSNPN and CDR2 SVGIG were looked up in the germline V gene (reference sequence). The sequence was obtained from a female donor with Graves disease. The input for sequencing was peripheral blood mononuclear cells (PBMCs), taken when the disease was refractory, from a patient treated with antithyroid drugs. The sequence links TRBV30 to TRBJ2-7, with TRBD1 tentatively as D gene (5 bases match). The DNA sequence is as follows: TGTGCCTACCTCCAGGGCCACGAGCAGTACTTC. The translation is CAYLQGHEQYF. Reference TRBV30 and TRBJ2-7 proteins supply the regions before and after the CDR3; the full variable domain is: SQTIHQWPATLVQPVGSPLSLECTVEGTSNPNLYWYRQAAGRGLQLLFYSVGIGQISSEVPQNLSASRPQDRQFILSSKKLLLSDSGFYLCAYLQGHEQYFGPGTRLTVT.